This TCR beta chain came from a study of naive and memory T cell subsets. An equimolar mix of two oligonucleotides served as the beta constant-region primer for TRBC1 and TRBC2. The ligated cDNA underwent four PCR rounds using SP2 and nested alpha and beta constant-region primers. The cDNA 3' end received a ligated single-stranded oligonucleotide carrying the SP2 primer and a 12-nucleotide UMI. TCRdb ran MiXCR on the UMI-ligation and nested PCR reads and lists one entry per CDR3 protein. The sample lists 150,000 or so distinct CDR3 sequences, roughly 23% seen once, with about 0.11% in the top ten. Study-wide results and caveats: Over 95% of naive TCR sequences appeared only once after error correction, unlike memory subsets. Especially in CD8 cells, naive repertoires contained a few larger clonotypes, possibly CD45RA-re-expressing memory cells.

From the second PCR step, alpha and beta chains were amplified apart. CMV status came from CD4+ IFNgamma after overnight CMV lysate stimulation. Germline assignment: CDR1 SGHAT and CDR2 FQNNGV. Between the trimmed V and J ends, which lost 5 bases and 4 bases, there was a span of 15 bases. The CDR3 sequence is 15 residues long. There are many counts of this clonotype. Its antigen is undetermined. Source material: naive CD4+ T cells from blood. This sequence joins TRBV11-2 and TRBJ2-1; TRBD2 might be the D (5 bases). The origin of this receptor is a human donor in good health. In DNA, the CDR3 is TGTGCCAGCAGCCCTCGAGGGAGCTTATACAATGAGCAGTTCTTC. Residues: CASSPRGSLYNEQFF.